The 7 T cell receptor beta chains in this list originate from one sample, sequenced in a study of blood T cell repertoires in COVID-19. Method: immunoSEQ multiplex PCR; TCRdb's copy keeps in-frame clones and lacks some. This sample has about 48,000 clones; roughly 80% occur once, and the top ten carry around 7%. The source material was peripheral blood. The source of these receptors is a man in his forties or fifties with acute or convalescent COVID-19.

Here the CDR3 DNA reads TGCAGTGCAAGTACAGGGGGGAACACTGAAGCTTTCTTT. It yields the protein CSASTGGNTEAFF. The chain is built from TRBV20-1 and TRBJ1-1; 8 positions agree with TRBD1. Germline V gene data show CDR1 as DFQATT and CDR2 as SNEGSKA (reference sequence). The ends lost 6 bases at V and 1 base at J; junction bases unmatched: 4. This CDR3 spans 13 amino acids.

The genes are TRBV6-2 or TRBV6-3 and TRBJ2-5, with a tentative D call TRBD2 (5 bases). V lost 4 bases and J 5 bases, leaving 11 bases between the germline ends. Germline loops: CDR1 MNHEY, CDR2 SVGEGT. The CDR3 runs to 13 residues. The CDR3 spells CASSLWSGETQYF. In DNA, the CDR3 is TGTGCCAGCAGTTTATGGTCGGGGGAGACCCAGTACTTC.

The rearrangement uses TRBV5-1 and TRBJ1-2, with D uncertain. CDR1 and CDR2 (germline): SGHRS, YFSETQ. V lost 0 bases, J lost 5 bases, and 8 bases lay in between. The length of the CDR3 is 13 residues. The CDR3 DNA is TGCGCCAGCAGCTTGGACAGTGCTTATGGCTACACCTTC. It encodes CASSLDSAYGYTF.

The chain carries TRBV5-1 and TRBJ2-1; maybe TRBD1 (6 bases). The V end lost 5 bases, the J end lost 8 bases, and 11 bases lay between the germline ends. The CDR3 consists of 12 residues. CDR1 and CDR2 (germline): SGHRS, YFSETQ. The CDR3 spells CASSLPGDEQFF. As DNA, the CDR3 is TGCGCCAGCAGTCTCCCAGGGGATGAGCAGTTCTTC.

The chain carries TRBV3-1 (or the pseudogene TRBV3-2) and TRBJ1-3, with 7 bases fitting TRBD1. The CDR3 runs 14 residues. V lost 4 bases and J lost 2; bases outside the gene matches: 2. Germline V CDR1 and CDR2: LGHDT, YNNKEL (reference sequence). The CDR3 DNA is TGTGCCAGCAGCCCAGGACAGGCTGGAAACACCATATATTTT. This encodes CASSPGQAGNTIYF.

V usage is TRBV18 and J usage is TRBJ1-5; D is ambiguous. CDR3 length: 15 amino acids. V lost 3 bases and J 5 bases, leaving 14 bases between the germline ends. Looked up from germline, CDR1 is KGHSH and CDR2 is LQKENI. CDR3 region: CASSPRIDGDQPQHF. CDR3 DNA sequence: TGTGCCAGCTCACCCCGAATAGACGGAGATCAGCCCCAGCATTTT.

A few counts support this clone. The V gene is TRBV7-9, the J gene TRBJ2-7; possible D gene TRBD1, 6 bases. The CDR3 runs to 14 residues. CDR1 and CDR2 (germline): SEHNR, FQNEAQ (reference sequence). V shed 5 bases and J shed 3 bases, with 14 bases lying between them. The CDR3 nucleotides are TGTGCCAGCAGCCTCTCCCTGGACAGCTACGAGCAGTACTTC. This gives the protein CASSLSLDSYEQYF.